This T cell receptor beta chain was sequenced during a study of blood T cells in healthy people across ages. Study-wide findings and caveats: Bulk PBMC profiling left naive and antigen-experienced comparisons inconclusive.

CDR3 length: 11 amino acids. Germline-derived CDR1 and CDR2 are SGHTS and YDEGEE. Trimming took off 1 base at V and 7 bases at J, with 5 bases between the two ends. Each sample used at least 6 million PBMCs. The authors extracted at least 6 micrograms of total RNA per sample. Turning to this clonotype: The antigen is not known.

The authors ran a second PCR of about 6 to 12 cycles using a sample-barcoded 5' primer and a J-beta primer mix. TCRdb fed the 5' RACE reads into MiXCR, producing one record per CDR3 protein. The table has about 830,000 distinct CDR3 sequences, 55% to 70% seen once. The source material was blood. This TCR was sampled from a man aged 30-40 years in good health. This chain connects TRBV5-8 to TRBJ2-5; no clear D. The CDR3 protein is CASSLPTTQYF. The CDR3 DNA follows: TGTGCCAGCAGCTTGCCCACGACCCAGTACTTC.